Presented here are 25 T cell receptor beta chains from one specimen sequenced in a study of read filtering for tumor transcriptome and immune sequencing. From approximately 430 ng of RNA, a library with molecular barcoded alpha/delta and beta/gamma adaptors was made. TCRdb re-derived calls from the reads in MiXCR, one entry per CDR3 protein. The repertoire includes approximately 61,000 distinct CDR3 sequences, roughly 19% of them detected once, and 11% to 15% sits in the top ten. The sequenced sample was a population of CD138-negative cells sorted from bone marrow. The receptors here all came from a donor aged 40 or older with multiple myeloma.

This clonotype was observed many times. The V call is TRBV7-8, the J call TRBJ2-5; maybe TRBD2 (5 bases). The V gene's germline CDR1 is SGHVS and CDR2 FQNEAQ. This CDR3 has 16 amino acids. V was clipped by 2 bases and J by 1 base, with 14 bases between them. CDR3 coding DNA: TGTGCCAGCAGCTTATCAGCGGCAGGCCTCCAAGAGACCCAGTACTTC. It yields the protein CASSLSAAGLQETQYF. Looking up the rest from reference TRBV7-8 and TRBJ2-5 gives the full variable domain: GAGVSQSPRYKVAKRGQDVALRCDPISGHVSLFWYQQALGQGPEFLTYFQNEAQLDKSGLPSDRFFAERPEGSVSTLKIQRTQQEDSAVYLCASSLSAAGLQETQYFGPGTRLLVL.

This clonotype was seen many times. The chain uses TRBV12-5 and TRBJ1-1, with D unclear. The CDR3 covers 14 residues. Germline V lookup: CDR1 LGHNT, CDR2 FRNRAP. Between the trimmed V and J ends, which lost 2 bases and 3 bases, there was a span of 10 bases. The CDR3 protein is CASGLTPGYTEAFF. CDR3 sequence (DNA): TGTGCTAGTGGTTTGACGCCGGGCTACACTGAAGCTTTCTTT.

Ten or more counts support this clonotype. The genes are TRBV5-1 and TRBJ2-2; 7 nucleotides agree with TRBD1. V gave up 0 bases and J gave up 5 bases; unmatched junction bases: 4. Germline V gene sequence: CDR1 SGHRS, CDR2 YFSETQ. There are 15 residues in the CDR3. The CDR3 sequence: CASSLGTGGTGELFF. For the CDR3, the DNA is TGCGCCAGCAGCTTGGGGACAGGTGGGACCGGGGAGCTGTTTTTT.

This clonotype was found many times. The V gene is TRBV9, the J gene TRBJ1-5; D gene ambiguous. The V and J ends lost 4 bases and 0 bases respectively, with 11 bases between them. CDR1 and CDR2 from the germline V gene are SGDLS and YYNGEE. This CDR3 contains 15 residues. CDR3 nucleotides: TGTGCCAGCAGCTCCGGAAGCTCTAGCAATCAGCCCCAGCATTTT. Encoded protein: CASSSGSSSNQPQHF.

This clonotype was seen repeatedly, ten times or more. The chain uses TRBV18 and TRBJ2-1; D is perhaps TRBD1 (6 bases). Germline values: CDR1 KGHSH, CDR2 LQKENI. The CDR3 length is 13 residues. V dropped 5 bases and J dropped 5 bases, with 10 bases sitting between them. The CDR3 DNA reads as TGTGCCAGCTCAAGGGACATCGACAATGAGCAGTTCTTC. Protein sequence: CASSRDIDNEQFF.

This clonotype was seen at least ten times. The chain employs TRBV20-1 and TRBJ1-1; 7 positions agree with TRBD1. Looked up from germline, CDR1 is DFQATT and CDR2 is SNEGSKA (reference sequence). CDR3 length: 13 amino acids. Unmatched junction bases numbered 2, after V lost 3 bases and J lost 1 base. The CDR3 region has the DNA TGCAGTGCTAGGGGGACAGCGAACACTGAAGCTTTCTTT. Translating gives CSARGTANTEAFF.

This chain uses TRBV11-2 with TRBJ2-4, with 14 positions matching TRBD2. The CDR3 loop spans 19 amino acids. V lost 0 bases to trimming and J lost 0 bases; unmatched junction nucleotides: 4. Germline V lookup: CDR1 SGHAT, CDR2 FQNNGV. CDR3 in DNA: TGTGCCAGCAGCTTAGACTGGACTAGCGGGGGGCAAGCCAAAAACATTCAGTACTTC. Its translation: CASSLDWTSGGQAKNIQYF.

This clonotype was counted at least ten times. V gene TRBV13 combines with J gene TRBJ1-1; D is uncertain. In germline, CDR1 is PRHDT, CDR2 FYEKMQ (reference sequence). V dropped 1 base and J dropped 0 bases, with 12 bases sitting between them. The CDR3 runs to 16 residues. The CDR3 region is CASSLVGRALNTEAFF. DNA for the CDR3: TGTGCCAGCAGCTTAGTAGGGAGGGCACTGAACACTGAAGCTTTCTTT.

Turning to this clonotype: This likely stems from a read error, as it lies one base from a far larger clone. This sequence joins TRBV15 and TRBJ1-6, with D hard to call. This CDR3 contains 12 residues. Germline values: CDR1 LNHNV, CDR2 YYDKDF (reference sequence). CDR3 region: CATSRGLGEASF. CDR3 bases: TGTGCCACCAGCAGAGGACTCGGTGAAGCTTCCTTT.

Of note for this clonotype: No conserved phenylalanine or tryptophan is present at the end of the CDR3, so a read error is the likely explanation. Here the CDR3 DNA reads TGCGCCAGTTCACAGGCGGCCACGAACACCGAGGAGCTGTTTTCT. Its translation: CASSQAATNTEELFS. The chain combines TRBV5-1 with TRBJ2-2, with D possibly TRBD1 on 5 matching bases. The germline V gene has CDR1 SGHRS and CDR2 YFSETQ. This CDR3 has 15 residues.

Notes on this clonotype: This could be a read error, since a much larger clone is one nucleotide away. The chain carries TRBV28 and TRBJ2-7; D not certain. This CDR3 is built from 14 residues. Germline V gene lookup returns CDR1 MDHEN and CDR2 SYDVKM. Trimming cost V 6 bases and J 2 bases, with 14 bases left between them. DNA for the CDR3: TGTGCCAGCAGCTCCCCCGGAGATACCTACGAGCAGTACTTC. Translation gives CASSSPGDTYEQYF.

A word on this clonotype: This is likely an artifact of a read error, given a far larger clone one base away. This sequence joins TRBV12-3 or TRBV12-4 and TRBJ2-1; D may be TRBD1 (5 bases). This CDR3 contains 13 residues. V shed 8 bases and J shed 15 bases, with 23 bases lying between them. The CDR3 spells CASGSGWFYGPFF. CDR3 DNA: TGTGCCAGCGGCTCAGGGTGGTTCTATGGGCCGTTCTTC.

This clonotype was observed many times. This rearrangement joins TRBV28 to TRBJ1-5; a weak D match, TRBD1 (5 bases). The CDR3 is 14 residues long. Per the germline V gene, CDR1 is MDHEN and CDR2 is SYDVKM. V was cut by 5 bases and J by 6 bases, with 14 bases left in between. This CDR3 is CASSPGLGLQPQHF. The CDR3 nucleotides read TGTGCCAGCAGTCCAGGGTTGGGGCTTCAGCCCCAGCATTTT.

The chain carries TRBV9 and TRBJ2-6; D might be TRBD1 (6 bases). The CDR3 sequence is 15 residues long. V lost 3 bases and J lost 2, with 9 bases in between. The germline gives CDR1 SGDLS, CDR2 YYNGEE. As DNA, the CDR3 is TGTGCCAGCAGCGCCCGGACAGCTGGGGCCAACGTCCTGACTTTC. Protein: CASSARTAGANVLTF. Using reference TRBV9 and TRBJ2-6 for the parts outside the CDR3, the full variable domain is DSGVTQTPKHLITATGQRVTLRCSPRSGDLSVYWYQQSLDQGLQFLIQYYNGEERAKGNILERFSAQQFPDLHSELNLSSLELGDSALYFCASSARTAGANVLTFGAGSRLTVL.

Note on this clonotype: The CDR3 carries no conserved terminal phenylalanine or tryptophan, so it likely arises from a read error. The rearrangement uses TRBV20-1 and TRBJ2-1; TRBD1 aligns across 10 bases. CDR3 length equals 14 residues. With 1 base clipped from V and 8 bases from J, the junction kept 5 bases outside the gene matches. CDR1 is DFQATT, CDR2 SNEGSKA, per germline (reference sequence). CDR3 protein: CSARGDRGHDEQFL. The CDR3 DNA reads TGCAGTGCTAGAGGGGACAGGGGCCACGATGAGCAGTTCTTA.

This clonotype was found a few times. The rearrangement uses TRBV6-1 and TRBJ1-1; TRBD1 is a possible D gene (5 bases). The CDR3 extends over 14 amino acids. The germline V gene encodes CDR1 MNHNS and CDR2 SASEGT. Trimming left V 1 base short and J 1 base short, with 7 bases between. The CDR3 loop is CASSEGGWNTEAFF. CDR3 nucleotides: TGTGCCAGCAGTGAAGGGGGCTGGAACACTGAAGCTTTCTTT.

The sample holds a few counts of this clonotype. V is TRBV27 and J is TRBJ2-1; 8 bases are a match to TRBD2. CDR3 length: 18 residues. Germline CDR1 MNHEY, CDR2 SMNVEV (reference sequence). Trimming removed 6 bases from V and 3 bases from J; junction bases left unmatched: 16. CDR3 in amino acids: CASSVRQATGTSYNEQFF. CDR3 sequence (DNA): TGTGCCAGCAGCGTCAGACAGGCCACCGGGACTAGCTACAATGAGCAGTTCTTC.

With regard to this clonotype: The junction and the germline gene differ at one end; a read error may be behind it. V and J are TRBV12-3 or TRBV12-4 and TRBJ2-1, with D unclear. CDR3 size: 13 residues. CDR3 amino acids: CASSLGVYNEQSF. In DNA, the CDR3 is TGTGCCAGCAGTTTAGGTGTTTACAATGAGCAGTCCTTC.

The sample holds many counts of this clonotype. The rearrangement uses TRBV7-3 and TRBJ1-6, with D unresolved. The CDR3 spans 13 residues. The V and J ends lost 0 bases and 8 bases respectively, with 5 bases between them. Germline loops: CDR1 SGHTA, CDR2 FQGTGA. This CDR3 reads CASSLTTDSPLHF. The CDR3 region has the DNA TGTGCCAGCAGCTTAACAACGGATTCACCCCTCCACTTT.

There are many counts of this clonotype. This rearrangement joins TRBV5-4 to TRBJ2-2; 16 nucleotides align to TRBD2. Trimming at V came to 4 bases and at J to 2 bases, leaving 5 bases not matched to a gene. The germline V gene encodes CDR1 SGHNT and CDR2 YYREEE (reference sequence). The CDR3 has 18 amino acids. The CDR3 DNA reads as TGTGCCAGCAGCAGCGGGACTAGCGGGGGGGCAAACACCGGGGAGCTGTTTTTT. Its translation is CASSSGTSGGANTGELFF.

A few counts support this clonotype. A clone one base away is much larger, so this may be a read error. The rearrangement uses TRBV4-2 and TRBJ2-3; no clear D gene. The germline CDR1 and CDR2 sequences are LGHNA and YNFKEQ. The V end lost 4 bases, the J end lost 4 bases, and 6 bases lay between the germline ends. The CDR3 loop spans 12 amino acids. The CDR3 nucleotides read TGTGCCAGCAGCCTAGTGTCAGATACGCAGTATTTT. This translates into CASSLVSDTQYF.

The sample holds many counts of this clonotype. The genes are TRBV20-1 and TRBJ2-7; TRBD2 is a possible D gene (5 bases). The CDR3 sequence is 15 residues long. The germline V gene has CDR1 DFQATT and CDR2 SNEGSKA (reference sequence). The V and J ends lost 4 bases and 3 bases respectively, with 19 bases between them. As DNA, the CDR3 is TGCAGTGCTACATCCCCCGAGAGGGAAAACTACGAGCAGTACTTC. Its protein is CSATSPERENYEQYF.

This clonotype was recorded at least ten times. Sequence at one end of the junction differs from germline and may be a read error. The rearrangement links TRBV6-6 to TRBJ2-1, with 8 bases that match TRBD2. This CDR3 comprises 16 residues. Germline CDR1 is MNHNY and CDR2 is SVGAGI (reference sequence). CDR3 protein: CASSHSSGLVFNEQFF. For the CDR3, the DNA is TGTGCCAGCAGTCACTCCTCGGGACTAGTATTCAATGAGCAGTTCTTC.

Points on this clonotype: This could be a read error, since a much larger clone is one nucleotide away. This chain links TRBV28 with TRBJ1-1, with TRBD1 matching 8 bases. The CDR3 has 12 amino acids. V lost 6 bases and J lost 11; bases outside the gene matches: 8. Per the germline V gene, CDR1 is MDHEN and CDR2 is SYDVKM. CDR3 bases: TGTGCCAGCAGCACCGGACAGGGTGGGGCTTTCTTT. Its protein product is CASSTGQGGAFF.

This clonotype was seen many times. Possible read error: a much larger clone is one base away. V gene TRBV27 combines with J gene TRBJ2-1; D gene uncertain. The CDR3 loop spans 14 amino acids. Germline V gives CDR1 MNHEY, CDR2 SMNVEV (reference sequence). The CDR3 sequence is CASSLDTMGVEQLF. The CDR3 DNA reads as TGTGCCAGCAGTTTAGATACCATGGGCGTTGAGCAGCTCTTC.